This TCR beta chain was obtained from a study of blood T cell repertoires in COVID-19. In the study overall: Acute and convalescent COVID-19 samples came from the United States, Italy and Spain.

Per the original methods: Amplification of reference gene primers was used by the study to estimate nucleated cell counts. The data were produced by immunoSEQ multiplex PCR, yet TCRdb's version contains in-frame clones alone and is incomplete. The V and J calls and clone size come from that table; D and trimming were worked out from the DNA. The sample lists about 200,000 clones; around nine tenths were seen once. CDR1 is SGHTA and CDR2 is FQGTGA in the germline V gene. The CDR3 is made up of 15 amino acids. V lost 4 bases and J 4 bases, leaving 14 bases between the germline ends. Those enrolled in Seattle joined during active infection and were followed longitudinally afterward.

The V gene is TRBV7-3, the J gene TRBJ2-1, with a tentative D call TRBD2 (6 bases). The sequencing sample was made of peripheral blood. The sequence derives from a man aged 55 to 70 with COVID-19, enrolled during active disease. The CDR3 loop is CASSSFAGTYNEQFF. DNA of the CDR3: TGTGCCAGCAGCTCATTCGCCGGGACTTACAATGAGCAGTTCTTC.